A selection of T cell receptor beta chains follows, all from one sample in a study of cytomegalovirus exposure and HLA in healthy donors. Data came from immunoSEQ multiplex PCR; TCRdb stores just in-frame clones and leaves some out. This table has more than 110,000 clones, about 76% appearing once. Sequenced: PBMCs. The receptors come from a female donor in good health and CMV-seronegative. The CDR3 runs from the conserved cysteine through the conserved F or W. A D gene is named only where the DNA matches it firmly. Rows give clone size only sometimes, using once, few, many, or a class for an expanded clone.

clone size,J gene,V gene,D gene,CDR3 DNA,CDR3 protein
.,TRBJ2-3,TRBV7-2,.,TGTGCCAGCAGCCCGGGACACACAACAGATACGCAGTATTTT,CASSPGHTTDTQYF
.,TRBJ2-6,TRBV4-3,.,TGCGCCAGCAGCCAAGATTTCTTTAGCTCTGGGGCCAACGTCCTGACTTTC,CASSQDFFSSGANVLTF
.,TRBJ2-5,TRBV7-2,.,TGTGCCAGCAGCCCCATAGTGGAGGAGACCCAGTACTTC,CASSPIVEETQYF
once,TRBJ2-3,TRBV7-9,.,TGTGCCAGCAGCCGACTCCTCATTGCAGATACGCAGTATTTT,CASSRLLIADTQYF
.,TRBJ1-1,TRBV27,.,TGTGCCAGCAGTTTAAATCGACAGCAATATAACACTGAAGCTTTCTTT,CASSLNRQQYNTEAFF
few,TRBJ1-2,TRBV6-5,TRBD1,TGTGCCAGCAGGGCTCCGGGACAGGGGGCAAGGGGCTACACCTTC,CASRAPGQGARGYTF
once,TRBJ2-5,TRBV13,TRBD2,TGTGCCAGCAGCCTCCGGACTAGCGGGACTGAGACCCAGTACTTC,CASSLRTSGTETQYF
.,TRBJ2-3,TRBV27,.,TGTGCCAGCAGTAGGGGCGGGGCGCGTGGGACAGATACGCAGTATTTT,CASSRGGARGTDTQYF
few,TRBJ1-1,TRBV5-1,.,TGCGCCAGCAGCTGGGGACATATGAACACTGAAGCTTTCTTT,CASSWGHMNTEAFF
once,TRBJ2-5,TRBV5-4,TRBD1,TGTGCCAGCAGCCCGGACAGGGGGCGCGTGGGAATGCAAGAGACCCAGTACTTC,CASSPDRGRVGMQETQYF
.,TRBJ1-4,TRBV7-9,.,TGTGCCAGCAGCTTAAGGAGTGCGGCAGCCAATGAAAAACTGTTTTTT,CASSLRSAAANEKLFF
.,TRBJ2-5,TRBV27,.,TGTGCCAGCAGTTTAGACAGCCAAGAGACCCAGTACTTC,CASSLDSQETQYF
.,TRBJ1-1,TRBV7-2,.,TGTGCCAGCAGCGCTTCTCAGTGGAACACTGAAGCTTTCTTT,CASSASQWNTEAFF
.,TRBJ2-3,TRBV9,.,TGTGCCAGCAGCGGGGGGCCAAGCGGCCCCCGGGATACGCAGTATTTT,CASSGGPSGPRDTQYF
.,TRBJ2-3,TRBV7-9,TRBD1,TGTGCCAGCAGCGACCTGACAGGGGGCGCTGATACGCAGTATTTT,CASSDLTGGADTQYF
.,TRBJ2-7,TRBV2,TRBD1,TGTGCCAGCGGTCCGGGACAGGGCTACGAGCAGTACTTC,CASGPGQGYEQYF
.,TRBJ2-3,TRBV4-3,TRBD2,TGCGCCAGCAGCCAAGAAGGACGGGGGGGCACAGATACGCAGTATTTT,CASSQEGRGGTDTQYF
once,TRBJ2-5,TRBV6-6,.,TGTGCCAGCAGAGGGAGGCCCGGGCCGGGGGAAGAGACCCAGTACTTC,CASRGRPGPGEETQYF
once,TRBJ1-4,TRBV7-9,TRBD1,TGTGCCAGCAGCTTGAGAGGGGGCGCTTCGCTTGAAAAACTGTTTTTT,CASSLRGGASLEKLFF
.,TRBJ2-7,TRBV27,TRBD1,TGTGCCAGCAGTCTCGGACAGGGGGCCTACGAGCAGTACTTC,CASSLGQGAYEQYF
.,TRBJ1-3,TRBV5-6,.,TGTGCCAGCAGCTTGTTGGCAGTTTCCTCTGGAAACACCATATATTTT,CASSLLAVSSGNTIYF
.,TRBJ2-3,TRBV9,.,TGTGCCAGCAGCGTAGGGGGGCTTTTTTCTGGGCCCACGTACACAGATACGCAGTATTTT,CASSVGGLFSGPTYTDTQYF
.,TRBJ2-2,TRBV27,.,TGTGCCAGCAGTTTTCAGGGTATCTCGGACACCGGGGAGCTGTTTTTT,CASSFQGISDTGELFF
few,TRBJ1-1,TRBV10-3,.,TGTGCCATCAGTGAGTCGGGGTTCAGGAGGGCTGAAGCTTTCTTT,CAISESGFRRAEAFF
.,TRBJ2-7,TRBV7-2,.,TGTGCCAGCAGCTTAGTTCCCCAGGGGTACGAGCAGTACTTC,CASSLVPQGYEQYF
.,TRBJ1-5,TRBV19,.,TGTGCCAGTAGTATGATCCTCCCGGGAGGCAATCAGCCCCAGCATTTT,CASSMILPGGNQPQHF
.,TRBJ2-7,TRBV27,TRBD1,TGTGCCAGCAGTCTCGGGACAGGGGGCGAGCAGTACTTC,CASSLGTGGEQYF
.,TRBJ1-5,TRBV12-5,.,TGTGCTAGTGGTTTCCAGGGGAATCAGCCCCAGCATTTT,CASGFQGNQPQHF
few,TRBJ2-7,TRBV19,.,TGTGCCAGTAGTATAGACCCGGGGTCCTACGAGCAGTACTTC,CASSIDPGSYEQYF
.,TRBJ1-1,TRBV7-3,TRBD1,TGTGCCAGCAGCAAAGACGGACAGGCCAACACTGAAGCTTTCTTT,CASSKDGQANTEAFF
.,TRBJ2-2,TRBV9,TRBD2,TGTGCCAGCAGCGAGGGACTAGCGGGAGGCGTCACCGGGGAGCTGTTTTTT,CASSEGLAGGVTGELFF
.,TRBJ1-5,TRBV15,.,TGTGCCACCAGCAGGTCCAATAGCAATCAGCCCCAGCATTTT,CATSRSNSNQPQHF
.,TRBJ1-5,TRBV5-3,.,TGTGCCAGAAGCTTGGGACAGGCCGTCCAGCCCCAGCATTTT,CARSLGQAVQPQHF
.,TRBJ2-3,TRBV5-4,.,TGTGCCAGCAGCCCGGAGGCAGATACGCAGTATTTT,CASSPEADTQYF
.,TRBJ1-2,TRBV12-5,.,TGTGCTAGTGGTTTGGCGAGCTTTGGCTACACCTTC,CASGLASFGYTF
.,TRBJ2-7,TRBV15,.,TGTGCCACCAGCAGAGTAAGGACGGGGGCCTACGAGCAGTACTTC,CATSRVRTGAYEQYF
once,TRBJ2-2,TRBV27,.,TGTGCCAGCAGTCCCCCCCACAGACGGAACACCGGGGAGCTGTTTTTT,CASSPPHRRNTGELFF
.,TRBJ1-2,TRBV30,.,TGTGCCTGGAGCCCTCAGGGGAGGGATGGCTACACCTTC,CAWSPQGRDGYTF
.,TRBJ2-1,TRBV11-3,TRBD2,TGTGCCAGCAGCCGGACTAGCGGGAGCAGCGGTGAGCAGTTCTTC,CASSRTSGSSGEQFF
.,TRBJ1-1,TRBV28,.,TGTGCCATTTCGACAGAAAACACTGAAGCTTTCTTT,CAISTENTEAFF
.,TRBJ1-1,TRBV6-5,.,TGTGCCAGCAGTTACGCAGGGGCGCGCACTGAAGCTTTCTTT,CASSYAGARTEAFF
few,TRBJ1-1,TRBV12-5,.,TGTGCTAGTGGTCCTCGCCTAAACACTGAAGCTTTCTTT,CASGPRLNTEAFF
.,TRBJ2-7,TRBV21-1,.,TGTGCCAGCACCCATGCGGGGGGCCCTATCCCGATCACCTACGAGCAGTACTTC,CASTHAGGPIPITYEQYF
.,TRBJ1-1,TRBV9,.,TGTGCCAGCAGCGCGGGGGAAGGTGGAGGGAACACTGAAGCTTTCTTT,CASSAGEGGGNTEAFF
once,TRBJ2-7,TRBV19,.,TGTGCCAGTAGTCAGGGAAGGAGCTCCTACGAGCAGTACTTC,CASSQGRSSYEQYF
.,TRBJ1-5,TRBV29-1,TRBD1,TGCAGCGTCGCAGAGGGGGCGGGCAATCAGCCCCAGCATTTT,CSVAEGAGNQPQHF
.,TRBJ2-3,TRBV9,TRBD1,TGTGCCAGCAGCCCCTGGACAGGGGGAAGCACAGATACGCAGTATTTT,CASSPWTGGSTDTQYF
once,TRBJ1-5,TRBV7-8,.,TGTGCCAGCAGCTTTGCAGGGCCTCAGCCCCAGCATTTT,CASSFAGPQPQHF
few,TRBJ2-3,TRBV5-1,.,TGCGCCAGCAGCTCAGGACAGACAATCACAGATACGCAGTATTTT,CASSSGQTITDTQYF
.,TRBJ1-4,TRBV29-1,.,TGCAGCGTTGGAACCATAGGGGTTGGGAATGAAAAACTGTTTTTT,CSVGTIGVGNEKLFF
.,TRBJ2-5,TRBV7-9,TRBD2,TGTGCCAGCAGCTTAATCGGGGGGGGAGAGACCCAGTACTTC,CASSLIGGGETQYF
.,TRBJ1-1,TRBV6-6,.,TGTGCCAGCACCCCGGGATACCGATTTACGAACACTGAAGCTTTCTTT,CASTPGYRFTNTEAFF
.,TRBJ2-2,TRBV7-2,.,TGTGCCAGCAGCTTCTACCGCCGGCCAGGGTCAAGGAACACCGGGGAGCTGTTTTTT,CASSFYRRPGSRNTGELFF
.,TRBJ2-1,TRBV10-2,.,TGCGCTACTACCCGAAGGGGGGGAACCTACAATGAGCAGTTCTTC,CATTRRGGTYNEQFF
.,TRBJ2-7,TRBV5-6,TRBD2,TGTGCCAGCAGCTTAAGGGGAGGGGATCGGGAGCAGTACTTC,CASSLRGGDREQYF
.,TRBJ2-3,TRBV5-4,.,TGTGCCAGCAGCCTACAGGGGGGGACAGATACGCAGTATTTT,CASSLQGGTDTQYF
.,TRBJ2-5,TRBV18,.,TGTGCCAGCTCTTCAGAGGCGGAAAACTCACAAGAGACCCAGTACTTC,CASSSEAENSQETQYF
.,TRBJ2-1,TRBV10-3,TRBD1,TGTGCCATCAGTGAGGCCCAAACAGGGGGCAATGAGCAGTTCTTC,CAISEAQTGGNEQFF